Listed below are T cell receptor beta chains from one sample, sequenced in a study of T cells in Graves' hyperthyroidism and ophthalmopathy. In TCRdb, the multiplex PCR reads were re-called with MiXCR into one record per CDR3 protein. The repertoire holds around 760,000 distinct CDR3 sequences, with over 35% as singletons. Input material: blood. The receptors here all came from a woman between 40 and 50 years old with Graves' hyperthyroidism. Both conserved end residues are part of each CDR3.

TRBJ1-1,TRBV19,CASSNDRGNTEAFF
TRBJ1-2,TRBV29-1,CSVKDRSNYGYTF
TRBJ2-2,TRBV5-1,CASSLGENTGELFF
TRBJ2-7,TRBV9,CASSVEETYEQYF
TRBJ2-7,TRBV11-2,CASSYSPQGQGTYEQYF
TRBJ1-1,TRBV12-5,CASGLERAFF
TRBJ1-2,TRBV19,CASMGDRGRAGSGRTF
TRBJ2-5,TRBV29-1,CSYTGPAGEAQYF
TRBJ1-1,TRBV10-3,CAIGQPGVQNTEAFF
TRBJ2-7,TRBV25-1,CASSDLTSGTGNRHEQYF